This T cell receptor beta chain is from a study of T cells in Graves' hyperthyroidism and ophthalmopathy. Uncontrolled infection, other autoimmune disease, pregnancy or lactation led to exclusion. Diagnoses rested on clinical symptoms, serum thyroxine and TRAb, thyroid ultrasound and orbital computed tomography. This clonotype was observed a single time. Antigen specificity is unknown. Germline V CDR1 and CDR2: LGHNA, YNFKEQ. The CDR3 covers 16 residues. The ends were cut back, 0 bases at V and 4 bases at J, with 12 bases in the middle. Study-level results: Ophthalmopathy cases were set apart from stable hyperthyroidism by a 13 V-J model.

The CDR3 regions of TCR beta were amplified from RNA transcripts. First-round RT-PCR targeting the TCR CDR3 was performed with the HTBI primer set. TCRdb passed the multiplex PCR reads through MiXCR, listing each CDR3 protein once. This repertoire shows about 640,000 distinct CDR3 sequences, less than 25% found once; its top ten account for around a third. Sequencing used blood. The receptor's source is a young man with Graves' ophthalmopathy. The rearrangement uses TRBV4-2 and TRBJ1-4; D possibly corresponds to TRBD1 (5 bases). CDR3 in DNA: TGTGCCAGCAGCCAAGATAGGGGCAGGGTTAATGAAAAACTGTTTTTT. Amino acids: CASSQDRGRVNEKLFF.